This TCR beta chain is from a study of a mutant IDH1 vaccine in newly diagnosed glioma. Background on the study: Onset of vaccination occurred 4-6 weeks following radiotherapy alone, or with temozolomide cycles. Beforehand, treatment had been radiotherapy, temozolomide, or both; the majority received both. General study findings and limits: Pseudoprogression seemingly bore no relation to changes in top peripheral T cell clonotypes.

Some clones are missing from TCRdb's copy, which holds only in-frame ones; the method was immunoSEQ multiplex PCR. The data show approximately 50,000 clones, roughly nine tenths seen once. Time point defined: week 35, safety follow-up. With topical imiquimod, each dose of the vaccine consisted of 300 ug of mutant IDH1 20-mer peptide. For this clone: Its cognate antigen is unknown.

J was trimmed by 0 bases and V by 6 bases; bases with no gene match: 9. CDR3 length equals 16 residues. The germline V gene encodes CDR1 LNHDA and CDR2 SQIVND (reference sequence). The clonotype originates from a middle-aged man with glioma. The chain recombines TRBV19 with TRBJ1-1, with TRBD1 matching over 8 bases. The sample consisted of PBMCs, taken from a glioma patient whose treatment included an IDH1 peptide vaccine. The CDR3 sequence: CASRPRQGIVNTEAFF. In nucleotides, the CDR3 is TGTGCCAGTAGGCCAAGACAGGGGATCGTGAACACTGAAGCTTTCTTT.